In this sample, the clone carrying this T cell receptor (beta chain) turned up many times. The antigen is unknown. This specimen belongs to a study of regulatory T cells in long-lasting Graves disease. As for the study in general: Graves' cases, newly diagnosed, had used antithyroid drugs under 3 months. Study-level results: TRBV28, TRBJ1-2 and TRBJ2-5 emerged as the favored segments in persistent disease.

In building TCR beta libraries, iRepertoire HTBI primers were used together with Arm-PCR of CDR3 regions. MiXCR was run by TCRdb on the multiplex PCR reads, yielding one entry per CDR3 protein. This table has approximately 350,000 distinct CDR3 sequences, 15% to 20% appearing once. The V gene's germline CDR1 is MDHEN and CDR2 SYDVKM. The CDR3 runs to 14 residues. V lost 6 bases and J lost 0, with 9 bases in between. The sample's time point: newly diagnosed GD, antithyroid drugs for less than 3 months. The TCR library was prepared using RNA isolated from PBMCs. An endocrinology unit in Xi'an, China, supplied the patients. A peripheral blood sample, 8.5 to 9 milliliters in volume, was drawn into EDTA tubes. The sample was also linked to a second study, of T cells in Graves' hyperthyroidism and ophthalmopathy.

This specimen was peripheral blood mononuclear cells (PBMCs), taken at new diagnosis, from a patient treated with antithyroid drugs. The TCR sequence derives from a middle-aged man with Graves disease. The V gene is TRBV28, the J gene TRBJ1-3; D uncertain. This CDR3 is CASRRKSSGNTIYF. DNA for the CDR3: TGTGCCAGCAGAAGAAAAAGCTCTGGAAACACCATATATTTT.